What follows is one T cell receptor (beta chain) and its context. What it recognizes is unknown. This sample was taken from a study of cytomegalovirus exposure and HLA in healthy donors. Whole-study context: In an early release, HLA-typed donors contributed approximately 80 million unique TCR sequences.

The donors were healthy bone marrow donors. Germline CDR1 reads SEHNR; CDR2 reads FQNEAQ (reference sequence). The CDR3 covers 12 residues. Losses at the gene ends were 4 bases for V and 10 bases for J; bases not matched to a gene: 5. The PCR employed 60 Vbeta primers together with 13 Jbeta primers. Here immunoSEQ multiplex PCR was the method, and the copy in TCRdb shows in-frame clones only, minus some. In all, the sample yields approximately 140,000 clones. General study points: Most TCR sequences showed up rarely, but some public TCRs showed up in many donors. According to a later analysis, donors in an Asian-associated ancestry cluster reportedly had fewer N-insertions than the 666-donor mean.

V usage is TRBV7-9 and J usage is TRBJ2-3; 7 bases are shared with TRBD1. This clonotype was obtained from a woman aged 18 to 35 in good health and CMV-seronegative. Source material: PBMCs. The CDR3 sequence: CASSSNRGAQYF. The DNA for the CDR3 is TGTGCCAGCAGCTCGAACAGGGGTGCGCAGTATTTT.